These T cell receptor beta chains were read from a single sample in a study of blood T cells in healthy people across ages. Each CDR3 protein gets one entry after TCRdb re-called the 5' RACE reads with MiXCR. The sample lists about 1.6 million distinct CDR3 sequences; 30% to 35% were seen once. Sequencing used blood. The receptors here all came from a woman in her twenties or thirties in good health. The CDR3 runs from the conserved cysteine through the conserved F or W.

j_gene | v_gene | CDR3aa
TRBJ2-1 | TRBV10-2 | CASKGGSYYNEQFF
TRBJ2-7 | TRBV12-3/TRBV12-4 | CASSPGLGPYEQYF
TRBJ1-4 | TRBV9 | CASGVSGPNEKLFF
TRBJ2-3 | TRBV6-4 | CASSDDGLAGTDTQYF
TRBJ2-7 | TRBV27 | CASSLASRGLSEQYF
TRBJ2-1 | TRBV6-2/TRBV6-3 | CASSYSTAEEDSVYNEQFF
TRBJ2-3 | TRBV11-2 | CASSLLQDSTDTQYF
TRBJ2-7 | TRBV5-1 | CASNAGQGSYEQYF
NA | TRBV12-3/TRBV12-4 | CASSPGLSPLDEQYF
TRBJ2-1 | TRBV5-1 | CASTPRQGSYNEQFF
TRBJ2-1 | TRBV4-1 | CASSPPMWGYNEQFF
TRBJ1-2 | TRBV7-2 | CASSVGSRNYGYTF
TRBJ2-5 | TRBV6-1 | CASHDTRFLSETQYF
TRBJ2-2 | TRBV29-1 | CSVGDPGELFF
TRBJ2-5 | TRBV27 | CASSSFKGGETQYF
TRBJ2-5 | TRBV24-1 | CATSETSGIYETQYF
TRBJ2-5 | TRBV5-5 | CASSKTGGFETQYF
TRBJ2-7 | TRBV7-3 | CASSLYRGLEQYF
TRBJ2-7 | TRBV4-2 | CASSQGGNTGGHEQYF
TRBJ2-2 | TRBV7-7 | CASSPGRGYAGELFF
TRBJ2-1 | TRBV20-1 | CSATQNINEQFF
TRBJ2-3 | TRBV14 | CASSHRGSDTQYF
TRBJ1-2 | TRBV12-3/TRBV12-4 | CASGHRDRGGYTF
TRBJ2-5 | TRBV25-1 | CASSWTYQETQYF
TRBJ2-1 | TRBV13 | CASSPPVGEQFF
TRBJ1-2 | TRBV5-6 | CASSQTAGNFNYGYTF
TRBJ2-6 | TRBV7-6 | CASSLLPGDGGNSGANVLTF
TRBJ1-2 | TRBV10-3 | CAISDYIQSSGGGYTF
TRBJ2-3 | TRBV27 | CASSSLVSVSTDTQYF
TRBJ2-7 | TRBV20-1 | CSARRDKDSYEQYF
TRBJ2-2 | TRBV12-5 | CASGMQAGELFF
TRBJ1-1 | TRBV20-1 | CSASGNTEAFF
TRBJ1-6 | TRBV6-2/TRBV6-3 | CASSIIQVKRNSPLHF
TRBJ1-2 | TRBV27 | CASSLRTGGVYTF
TRBJ2-1 | TRBV29-1 | CSVEATSGGPNEQFF
TRBJ1-2 | TRBV20-1 | CSARLGGQGVYGYTF
TRBJ2-6 | TRBV2 | CATSEVWIGFSGANVLTF
TRBJ2-7 | TRBV6-6 | CASNTAGAAYEQYF
NA | TRBV27 | CASSTSNHRGYEQYF
TRBJ2-6 | TRBV27 | CASSLKWVSGANVLTF
TRBJ1-4 | TRBV11-2 | CASSLGRGTGNEKLFF
TRBJ2-7 | TRBV20-1 | CSARDPKTSGSYEQYF
TRBJ2-7 | TRBV27 | CASSSQGAEQYF
TRBJ2-1 | TRBV6-4 | CASSQDNHDEQFF
TRBJ2-5 | TRBV9 | CASSVEGGEAQYF
TRBJ2-7 | TRBV7-2 | CASSRRGRGPYEQYF
TRBJ2-3 | TRBV3-1 | CASSQDRLAGGAQYF
TRBJ1-1 | TRBV5-1 | CASSSSTGVVSEAFF